This passage covers 12 T cell receptor beta chains from one sample sequenced in a study of CD8+ T cells in alopecia areata. Treatment: oral pan-JAK inhibitor, 5-10 mg twice daily. RNA extraction and reverse transcription yielded cDNA as sequencing template. The table came from immunoSEQ multiplex PCR; TCRdb's copy has only in-frame clones and leaves some out. The sample lists about 110,000 clones, around 54% occurring once. The sequenced sample was CD4+ T cells sorted from blood, obtained at week 24, from a patient treated with tofacitinib. Receptor source: a human donor with alopecia areata.

The rearrangement joins TRBV30 to TRBJ2-1; D remains ambiguous. V was trimmed by 5 bases and J by 0 bases, leaving 11 bases between them. The CDR3 is made up of 14 amino acids. Germline CDR1 and CDR2: GTSNPN and SVGIG (reference sequence). The CDR3 here is CAWDRQSSYNEQFF. CDR3 DNA sequence: TGTGCCTGGGATCGGCAGAGCTCCTACAATGAGCAGTTCTTC.

This clone is a singleton in its sample. The CDR3, as DNA: TGCAGCGTTGACAGGGGTCGGATAGATACGCAGTATTTT. This encodes CSVDRGRIDTQYF. The chain uses TRBV29-1 and TRBJ2-3, with D possibly being TRBD1 (6 bases). The CDR3 is 13 amino acids. Germline V gene lookup returns CDR1 SQVTM and CDR2 ANQGSEA. The V gene lost 3 bases and the J gene lost 5 bases, with 12 bases spanning the gap.

This clone was picked up a small number of times. J is TRBJ2-2 and V is TRBV29-1; D is tentatively TRBD1 or TRBD2 (5 bases each). V gave up 4 bases and J gave up 2 bases, with 11 bases separating them. Germline-derived CDR1 and CDR2 are SQVTM and ANQGSEA. CDR3 length: 14 residues. The CDR3 coding sequence is TGCAGCGTTGTGGGGACCGGTAACACCGGGGAGCTGTTTTTT. This encodes CSVVGTGNTGELFF.

This sequence joins TRBV30 and TRBJ1-1; D call uncertain. Germline V gene sequence: CDR1 GTSNPN, CDR2 SVGIG (reference sequence). CDR3 length equals 13 residues. The V and J ends lost 3 bases and 2 bases respectively, with 10 bases between them. The CDR3 DNA follows: TGTGCCTGGAGACAGCAAATTAACACTGAAGCTTTCTTT. This gives the protein CAWRQQINTEAFF.

The chain is built from TRBV13 and TRBJ2-3; TRBD1 might be the D (6 bases). Germline V gene lookup returns CDR1 PRHDT and CDR2 FYEKMQ (reference sequence). Trimming removed 6 bases at V and 0 bases at J, with 13 bases between. The CDR3 covers 15 residues. CDR3 DNA: TGTGCCAGCAGTCGTTACAGGGTGAGCACAGATACGCAGTATTTT. It yields the protein CASSRYRVSTDTQYF.

A few counts support this clone. This chain connects TRBV15 to TRBJ2-6, with D perhaps matching TRBD1 (6 bases). CDR3 size: 16 residues. V was pared by 5 bases and J by 1 base, with 12 bases between. Germline CDR1 is LNHNV and CDR2 is YYDKDF (reference sequence). The CDR3 DNA is TGTGCCACCAGCTTGGGGGCTGCTTCTGGGGCCAACGTCCTGACTTTC. Amino acids: CATSLGAASGANVLTF.

This clone occurred a few times. V usage is TRBV7-2 and J usage is TRBJ1-5; 9 bases agree with TRBD1. The J segment lost 3 bases and the V segment lost 1 base, leaving 7 bases of the junction unmatched. This CDR3 has 17 residues. Germline assignment: CDR1 SGHTA and CDR2 FQGNSA. This CDR3 reads CASSLVGGQGNNQPQHF. CDR3 in DNA: TGTGCCAGCAGCTTAGTGGGTGGACAGGGGAACAATCAGCCCCAGCATTTT.

This rearrangement joins TRBV5-1 to TRBJ1-1; no clear D gene. V gave up 5 bases and J gave up 0 bases, with 5 bases separating them. Germline V gene lookup returns CDR1 SGHRS and CDR2 YFSETQ. The CDR3 loop spans 12 amino acids. CDR3 in DNA: TGCGCCAGCAGACAGATGAACACTGAAGCTTTCTTT. Residues: CASRQMNTEAFF.

The DNA of the CDR3 is TGTGCCAGCAGCGTAAGGATGCTGGATACGCAGTATTTT. Amino acids: CASSVRMLDTQYF. This chain joins TRBV9 and TRBJ2-3; D is ambiguous. V gave up 1 base and J gave up 6 bases, with 9 bases separating them. The CDR3 extends over 13 amino acids. The germline CDR1 and CDR2 sequences are SGDLS and YYNGEE.

This chain links TRBV19 with TRBJ2-6; unclear D gene. The CDR3 totals 17 residues. Trimming removed 2 bases from V and 0 bases from J, with 11 bases in between. Germline V gene data show CDR1 as LNHDA and CDR2 as SQIVND (reference sequence). Here the CDR3 DNA reads TGTGCCAGTAGTATACATCGCCTTCTCTCTGGGGCCAACGTCCTGACTTTC. As protein: CASSIHRLLSGANVLTF. The whole variable domain, remainder taken from reference TRBV19 and TRBJ2-6, is DGGITQSPKYLFRKEGQNVTLSCEQNLNHDAMYWYRQDPGQGLRLIYYSQIVNDFQKGDIAEGYSVSREKKESFPLTVTSAQKNPTAFYLCASSIHRLLSGANVLTFGAGSRLTVL.

This chain's CDR3 is CASSLSVGHGYTF. As DNA, the CDR3 is TGTGCCAGCAGCCTAAGTGTGGGGCATGGCTACACCTTC. The chain combines TRBV11-2 with TRBJ1-2; TRBD1 might be the D (5 bases). Germline assignment: CDR1 SGHAT and CDR2 FQNNGV. The CDR3 totals 13 residues. With 5 bases removed from V and 6 bases from J, the gap between germline ends came to 13 bases. The variable domain in full, completed from reference TRBV11-2 and TRBJ1-2, reads EAGVAQSPRYKIIEKRQSVAFWCNPISGHATLYWYQQILGQGPKLLIQFQNNGVVDDSQLPKDRFSAERLKGVDSTLKIQPAKLEDSAVYLCASSLSVGHGYTFGSGTRLTVV.

There are a few counts of this clone. The chain employs TRBV5-1 and TRBJ2-3; D is perhaps TRBD2 (7 bases). V gave up 3 bases and J gave up 5 bases, with 19 bases separating them. Per the germline V gene, CDR1 is SGHRS and CDR2 is YFSETQ. The CDR3 totals 16 residues. The CDR3 DNA reads TGCGCCAGCAGCTCAATTGTGGGCGGGGGCCAAGATACGCAGTATTTT. Its protein product is CASSSIVGGGQDTQYF.